The 17 T cell receptor beta chains presented below share a single source sample, sequenced in a study of T cell changes during pregnancy in multiple sclerosis. Repertoires were generated with immunoSEQ multiplex PCR, while TCRdb's copy carries only in-frame clones and drops some. The table has about 24,000 clones, over 85% seen once. Sequencing was performed on CD8+ T cells from peripheral blood mononuclear cells, taken in the third trimester of pregnancy. These receptor sequences come from a female donor in good health, enrolled as a control in a pregnancy study.

The CDR3 coding sequence is TGCAGCGTTGAAGAGGGGGGACAGGGGCACTACGAGCAGTACTTC. Amino acids: CSVEEGGQGHYEQYF. The rearrangement uses TRBV29-1 and TRBJ2-7; 10 bases match TRBD1. Trimming cost V 0 bases and J 3 bases; bases outside gene matches: 5. Germline V gene sequence: CDR1 SQVTM, CDR2 ANQGSEA. CDR3 size: 15 residues.

CDR3 sequence reads: CATSSDREDEQYF. The DNA of the CDR3 is TGTGCCACCAGCTCGGACAGGGAGGACGAGCAGTACTTC. The chain couples TRBV15 to TRBJ2-7; the match to TRBD1 covers 8 bases. The CDR3 has 13 residues. The J segment lost 5 bases and the V segment lost 5 bases, leaving 5 bases of the junction unmatched. The germline CDR1 and CDR2 sequences are LNHNV and YYDKDF (reference sequence).

J is TRBJ2-7 and V is TRBV6-4, with 9 bases fitting TRBD1. V trimming: 3 bases; J trimming: 0 bases; junction bases outside the gene matches: 3. The CDR3 loop spans 15 amino acids. Germline assignment: CDR1 MRHNA and CDR2 SNTAGT. In nucleotides, the CDR3 is TGTGCCAGCAGTGAGGGGACAGGGAGCTCCTACGAGCAGTACTTC. This gives the protein CASSEGTGSSYEQYF.

V usage is TRBV7-9 and J usage is TRBJ2-2, with a tentative D call TRBD1 (7 bases). The germline CDR1 and CDR2 sequences are SEHNR and FQNEAQ (reference sequence). This CDR3 has 17 residues. V was trimmed by 6 bases and J by 0 bases, leaving 17 bases between them. For the CDR3, the DNA is TGTGCCAGCAGAAAGCCCAGGGGGGACCCGAACACCGGGGAGCTGTTTTTT. Encoded protein: CASRKPRGDPNTGELFF.

This clone was counted a single time. This chain uses TRBV9 with TRBJ2-7; 8 bases are shared with TRBD1. With V trimmed by 2 bases and J by 4 bases, 2 bases remained unmatched. The CDR3 consists of 13 residues. In germline, CDR1 is SGDLS, CDR2 YYNGEE. CDR3 region: CASSVDRGYEQYF. CDR3 coding DNA: TGTGCCAGCAGCGTCGACAGGGGATACGAGCAGTACTTC.

CDR3 in DNA: TGTGCCAGCAGTTTACAGGGTAATACGCAGTATTTT. Residues: CASSLQGNTQYF. The chain uses TRBV27 and TRBJ2-3; D perhaps matches TRBD1 (5 bases). The CDR3 runs 12 residues. CDR1 MNHEY and CDR2 SMNVEV come from the germline V gene (reference sequence). Trimming took off 2 bases at V and 7 bases at J, with 7 bases between the two ends.

The J gene is TRBJ2-1, the V gene TRBV5-1, with 9 bases fitting TRBD1. J lost 3 bases, V lost 0 bases, and 4 bases had no gene match. CDR3 length: 16 residues. Germline CDR1 SGHRS, CDR2 YFSETQ. The CDR3 DNA follows: TGCGCCAGCAGCTTGGGGGGGACAGGGTACTACAATGAGCAGTTCTTC. Encoded protein: CASSLGGTGYYNEQFF. Filled out from reference TRBV5-1 and TRBJ2-1, the complete variable domain reads KAGVTQTPRYLIKTRGQQVTLSCSPISGHRSVSWYQQTPGQGLQFLFEYFSETQRNKGNFPGRFSGRQFSNSRSEMNVSTLELGDSALYLCASSLGGTGYYNEQFFGPGTRLTVL.

The chain joins TRBV6-4 to TRBJ2-3; 11 bases align to TRBD2. The V gene end was trimmed by 4 bases and the J gene end by 4 bases; junction bases not matched to a gene: 4. CDR3 length: 15 residues. The germline CDR1 and CDR2 sequences are MRHNA and SNTAGT. The CDR3 coding sequence is TGTGCCAGCAGTGGTAGCGGGGGGGCCTCAGATACGCAGTATTTT. Its translation: CASSGSGGASDTQYF.

The chain carries TRBV30 and TRBJ1-2, with TRBD1 matching 7 bases. The length of the CDR3 is 16 residues. CDR1 is GTSNPN, CDR2 SVGIG, per germline (reference sequence). Unmatched junction bases numbered 7, after V lost 0 bases and J lost 0 bases. Here the CDR3 reads CAWSVLVTGSNYGYTF. Written as DNA, the CDR3 is TGTGCCTGGAGTGTACTGGTGACAGGGTCTAACTATGGCTACACCTTC.

CDR3: CAIRKQGYNQPQHF. DNA of the CDR3: TGTGCCATCAGAAAACAGGGATACAATCAGCCCCAGCATTTT. V gene TRBV10-3 combines with J gene TRBJ1-5, with D perhaps matching TRBD1 (6 bases). The V gene's germline CDR1 is ENHRY and CDR2 SYGVKD. This CDR3 is 14 amino acids long. Trimming cost V 6 bases and J 3 bases, with 12 bases left between them.

The chain links TRBV27 to TRBJ1-1; 7 nucleotides align to TRBD1. Germline CDR1 reads MNHEY; CDR2 reads SMNVEV (reference sequence). The CDR3 is made up of 14 amino acids. The ends lost 5 bases at V and 2 bases at J; junction bases unmatched: 5. CDR3 nucleotide sequence: TGTGCCAGCAGTACGGGACAGCGAAACACTGAAGCTTTCTTT. Protein product: CASSTGQRNTEAFF.

This clone was seen a single time. The chain recombines TRBV2 with TRBJ2-7; TRBD2 might be the D (5 bases). The CDR3 sequence is 15 residues long. Germline V gene data show CDR1 as SNHLY and CDR2 as FYNNEI. V shed 3 bases and J shed 2 bases, with 14 bases lying between them. In DNA form, the CDR3 reads TGTGCCAGCAGTGATTGGGCTAGCAGCACCTACGAGCAGTACTTC. This codes for CASSDWASSTYEQYF.

The V and J genes are TRBV6-5 and TRBJ2-4; 8 bases align to TRBD2. CDR1 MNHEY and CDR2 SVGAGI come from the germline V gene. This CDR3 has 15 amino acids. Trimming removed 6 bases from V and 0 bases from J; junction bases left unmatched: 4. The CDR3: CASSYSGVAKNIQYF. In nucleotides, the CDR3 is TGTGCCAGCAGCTATAGCGGGGTAGCCAAAAACATTCAGTACTTC.

This chain links TRBV7-9 with TRBJ2-7, with D possibly being TRBD1 (6 bases). Germline V gives CDR1 SEHNR, CDR2 FQNEAQ (reference sequence). V shed 5 bases and J shed 3 bases, with 14 bases lying between them. The CDR3 consists of 14 residues. In DNA form, the CDR3 reads TGTGCCAGCAGCCCGGCAGGACAGCTCTACGAGCAGTACTTC. Translated, it gives CASSPAGQLYEQYF.

The rearrangement joins TRBV4-1 to TRBJ2-3; the D is unclear. Germline CDR1 is MGHRA and CDR2 is YSYEKL. The CDR3 has 13 amino acids. The V end was cut by 0 bases, the J end by 11 bases, with 12 bases between. The CDR3, as DNA: TGCGCCAGCAGCCAAGAGTCCCCCACGGGGCAGTATTTT. Protein: CASSQESPTGQYF.

The CDR3 loop is CASGLRGYVNNEQFF. CDR3 bases: TGTGCTAGTGGTTTGAGGGGGTACGTTAACAATGAGCAGTTCTTC. The rearrangement links TRBV12-5 to TRBJ2-1, with D possibly matching TRBD1 (6 bases). Trimming cost V 2 bases and J 5 bases, with 13 bases left between them. The germline CDR1 and CDR2 sequences are LGHNT and FRNRAP. CDR3 length: 15 amino acids.

This clone appeared a single time. The J gene is TRBJ1-6, the V gene TRBV6-1; no definite D call. The CDR3 length is 19 residues. The germline V and J ends were trimmed by 1 base and 0 bases, with 16 bases remaining between them. The germline gives CDR1 MNHNS, CDR2 SASEGT. The CDR3 DNA follows: TGTGCCAGCAGTGAAGTCGTCCTTTCCTCTATCTCCTATAATTCACCCCTCCACTTT. It yields the protein CASSEVVLSSISYNSPLHF.